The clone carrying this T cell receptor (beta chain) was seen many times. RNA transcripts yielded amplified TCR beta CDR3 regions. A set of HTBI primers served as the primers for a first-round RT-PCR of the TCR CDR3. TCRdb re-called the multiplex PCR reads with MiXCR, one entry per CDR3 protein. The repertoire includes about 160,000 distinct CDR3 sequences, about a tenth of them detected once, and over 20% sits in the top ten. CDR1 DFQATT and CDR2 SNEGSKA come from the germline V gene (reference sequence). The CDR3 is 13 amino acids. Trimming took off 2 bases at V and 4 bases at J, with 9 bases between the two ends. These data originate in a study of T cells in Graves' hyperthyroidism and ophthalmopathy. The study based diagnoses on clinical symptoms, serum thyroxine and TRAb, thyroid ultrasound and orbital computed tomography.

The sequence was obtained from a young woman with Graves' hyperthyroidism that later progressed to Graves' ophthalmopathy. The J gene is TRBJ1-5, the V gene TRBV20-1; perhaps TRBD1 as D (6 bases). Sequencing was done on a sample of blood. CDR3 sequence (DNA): TGCAGTGCTAGACGACAGGCGAATCAGCCCCAGCATTTT. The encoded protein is CSARRQANQPQHF.